Below are 18 T cell receptor beta chains sequenced from a single sample in a study of CD8 T cells in Susac syndrome. cDNA came from 0.5 to 1 ug RNA primed by random hexamers. TCRdb re-analysed the immunoSEQ multiplex PCR reads in MiXCR, keeping a single row per CDR3 protein. The table has some 110,000 distinct CDR3 sequences, around 94% seen once; the top ten hold about 0.28%. Sequenced: CD8+ T cells from PBMCs. Receptors originate from a human donor with Susac syndrome.

V and J are TRBV20-1 and TRBJ2-7; 7 bases align to TRBD1. The CDR3 has 12 residues. The germline V gene encodes CDR1 DFQATT and CDR2 SNEGSKA (reference sequence). Germline trimming cut 4 bases from V and 0 bases from J; bases unmatched to any gene: 0. CDR3 nucleotide sequence: TGCAGTGCTAACAGGGGCTCCTACGAGCAGTACTTC. This sequence encodes CSANRGSYEQYF.

The genes are TRBV29-1 and TRBJ2-1, with 8 bases identical to TRBD1. The CDR3 runs to 14 residues. The germline CDR1 and CDR2 sequences are SQVTM and ANQGSEA. The trim removed 3 bases at V and 7 bases at J, leaving 8 bases unmatched. The CDR3 DNA reads TGCAGCGTTGAGTGGACAGGGTTTAGTAATGAGCAGTTCTTC. This sequence encodes CSVEWTGFSNEQFF.

The V gene is TRBV15, the J gene TRBJ2-1; D remains unclear. Trimming pared 1 base from V and 7 bases from J, leaving 8 bases between. The CDR3 has 13 amino acids. CDR1 is LNHNV, CDR2 YYDKDF, per germline (reference sequence). The CDR3 coding sequence is TGTGCCACCAGCAGAGCTTTGGGGAATGAGCAGTTCTTC. Protein: CATSRALGNEQFF.

The rearrangement joins TRBV6-7 to TRBJ2-7; D assignment may be TRBD1 or TRBD2 (5 bases each). TRBV6-7 is noted as an ORF with a role that remains uncertain. CDR3 length equals 15 residues. The V and J ends lost 6 bases and 2 bases respectively, with 17 bases between them. In DNA, the CDR3 is TGTGCCAGCAGAGGGGAGCGAGCGTGGACCTACGAGCAGTACTTC. Protein product: CASRGERAWTYEQYF.

This rearrangement joins TRBV7-3 to TRBJ2-1, with TRBD2 matching over 8 bases. Germline V gene sequence: CDR1 SGHTA, CDR2 FQGTGA. There are 14 residues in the CDR3. V dropped 3 bases and J dropped 4; count of bases not matched to a gene: 2. The CDR3 sequence: CASSFAGGYNEQFF. The DNA of the CDR3 is TGTGCCAGCAGCTTTGCGGGGGGATACAATGAGCAGTTCTTC.

V usage is TRBV12-3 or TRBV12-4 and J usage is TRBJ2-7, with D maybe TRBD2 (6 bases). The CDR3 spans 14 residues. V shed 5 bases and J shed 2 bases, with 13 bases lying between them. In DNA, the CDR3 is TGTGCCAGCAGTCTTCGACTAGATCCCTACGAGCAGTACTTC. It yields the protein CASSLRLDPYEQYF.

V is TRBV27 and J is TRBJ2-3; no definite D call. The V gene's germline CDR1 is MNHEY and CDR2 SMNVEV (reference sequence). With 4 bases removed from V and 4 bases from J, the gap between germline ends came to 12 bases. CDR3 length: 14 amino acids. The CDR3 region has the DNA TGTGCCAGCAGTTCTCAACAAATGGCAGATACGCAGTATTTT. This encodes CASSSQQMADTQYF.

The chain couples TRBV5-6 to TRBJ2-5, with D unclear. Germline CDR1 reads SGHDT; CDR2 reads YYEEEE. The CDR3 has 13 residues. Trimming removed 1 base at V and 1 base at J, with 5 bases between. The CDR3 nucleotides are TGTGCCAGCAGCTTGTACATCCAAGAGACCCAGTACTTC. As protein: CASSLYIQETQYF.

The rearrangement joins TRBV6-4 to TRBJ1-5; 7 positions match TRBD1. Per the germline V gene, CDR1 is MRHNA and CDR2 is SNTAGT. The CDR3 is made up of 19 amino acids. V dropped 4 bases and J dropped 0; count of bases not matched to a gene: 15. CDR3 nucleotide sequence: TGTGCCAGCAGTGTAGTCCACGGACAGGCGAATCCTAGCAATCAGCCCCAGCATTTT. It yields the protein CASSVVHGQANPSNQPQHF.

This rearrangement joins TRBV20-1 to TRBJ2-1, with unresolved D. V was shortened by 2 bases and J by 2 bases, with 13 bases between the two germline ends. From germline, CDR1 is DFQATT and CDR2 SNEGSKA (reference sequence). CDR3 length equals 15 residues. For the CDR3, the DNA is TGCAGTGCTAGAATTCTTATTGGGGCCTACAATGAGCAGTTCTTC. As protein: CSARILIGAYNEQFF.

DNA for the CDR3: TGCGCCAGCAGCCAACCGGGACTAGCGGGGGGGAGGAATGAGCAGTTCTTC. Translated: CASSQPGLAGGRNEQFF. The rearrangement joins TRBV4-1 to TRBJ2-1; 16 positions match TRBD2. Germline loops: CDR1 MGHRA, CDR2 YSYEKL. V lost 2 bases, J lost 7 bases, and 5 bases stayed unmatched. The CDR3 loop spans 17 amino acids.

The genes are TRBV29-1 and TRBJ2-1; TRBD2 aligns across 8 bases. CDR3 length: 13 residues. Germline V gene sequence: CDR1 SQVTM, CDR2 ANQGSEA. V lost 8 bases, J lost 5 bases, and 8 bases stayed unmatched. Here the CDR3 reads CSCVLADDNEQFF. The CDR3 bases are TGCAGCTGTGTACTAGCGGATGACAATGAGCAGTTCTTC.

The J gene is TRBJ2-1, the V gene TRBV5-4, with D tentatively TRBD1 (6 bases). CDR3 length equals 13 residues. Germline CDR1 reads SGHNT; CDR2 reads YYREEE (reference sequence). Trimming pared 6 bases from V and 4 bases from J, leaving 11 bases between. In DNA, the CDR3 is TGTGCCAGCAAAGGGGGAAATTACAATGAGCAGTTCTTC. This gives the protein CASKGGNYNEQFF.

The sample holds a few counts of this clonotype. The gene calls are TRBV5-4 and TRBJ2-1, with D possibly matching TRBD2 (5 bases). CDR3 length: 13 amino acids. CDR1 and CDR2 (germline): SGHNT, YYREEE (reference sequence). Trimming cost V 4 bases and J 12 bases, with 17 bases left between them. In DNA form, the CDR3 reads TGTGCCAGCAGCAACGAGCGGTCGGGCATGCAGTTCTTC. This sequence encodes CASSNERSGMQFF.

The V and J genes are TRBV29-1 and TRBJ2-7; 9 bases are shared with TRBD1. There are 13 residues in the CDR3. Germline CDR1 and CDR2: SQVTM and ANQGSEA. CDR3 loop: CSYTGTGNYEQYF. CDR3 DNA sequence: TGCAGTTATACGGGGACAGGGAACTACGAGCAGTACTTC.

The chain is built from TRBV29-1 and TRBJ1-1; D possibly corresponds to TRBD1 (6 bases). Germline V gene lookup returns CDR1 SQVTM and CDR2 ANQGSEA. CDR3 length: 14 residues. V gave up 6 bases and J gave up 1 base, with 15 bases separating them. DNA of the CDR3: TGCAGCGTGACCGGGGGCCAGGGGAACACTGAAGCTTTCTTT. Translated, it gives CSVTGGQGNTEAFF.

The chain links TRBV12-3 or TRBV12-4 to TRBJ1-2; 7 nucleotides align to TRBD1. The CDR3 has 15 amino acids. V was clipped by 0 bases and J by 0 bases; unmatched bases: 1. The CDR3 is CASSLATGTNYGYTF. The DNA of the CDR3 is TGTGCCAGCAGTTTAGCGACAGGGACTAACTATGGCTACACCTTC.

The chain joins TRBV14 to TRBJ1-1; D gene uncertain. The CDR3 sequence is 14 residues long. V shed 2 bases and J shed 0 bases, with 7 bases lying between them. CDR1 SGHDN and CDR2 FVKESK come from the germline V gene. The CDR3 DNA reads as TGTGCCAGCAGCCAAACTTCACTGAACACTGAAGCTTTCTTT. Translated, it gives CASSQTSLNTEAFF.